A selection of T cell receptor beta chains follows, all from one sample in a study of blood T cells in healthy people across ages. TCRdb used MiXCR to reprocess the 5' RACE reads, holding one entry per CDR3 protein. The data show approximately 790,000 distinct CDR3 sequences, around 62% seen once. Sequencing was performed on blood. Receptors originate from a man aged 30 to 39 in good health. Both conserved end residues are part of each CDR3. D genes are given only for firm matches. A row's size may be missing; if present it is once, few, many or a size class.

d_gene,v_gene,abundance,j_gene,CDR3aa,CDR3nt
.,TRBV20-1,.,TRBJ2-7,CSARDFDGFEQYF,TGCAGTGCTAGAGATTTTGATGGGTTCGAGCAGTACTTC
TRBD1,TRBV15,.,TRBJ2-3,CATSGGQGGSTDTQYF,TGTGCCACCAGCGGCGGACAGGGGGGCTCCACAGATACGCAGTATTTT
.,TRBV7-9,.,TRBJ1-4,CASSNPVGRLFF,TGTGCCAGCAGTAACCCGGTGGGACGGCTGTTTTTT
TRBD1,TRBV20-1,once,TRBJ1-1,CSAPTRGRMAEAFF,TGCAGTGCTCCGACAAGGGGGCGCATGGCTGAAGCTTTCTTT
.,TRBV9,.,TRBJ2-1,CASSVDGRVYNEQFF,TGTGCCAGCAGCGTAGACGGCAGGGTATACAATGAGCAGTTCTTC
.,TRBV7-2,.,TRBJ2-3,CASSLIGLESDTQYF,TGTGCCAGCAGCCTCATCGGACTGGAGTCAGATACGCAGTATTTT
.,TRBV30,.,TRBJ1-1,CAWRPDGYPTEAFF,TGTGCCTGGAGACCGGACGGATACCCCACTGAAGCTTTCTTT
TRBD2,TRBV7-3,once,TRBJ2-1,CASSLRPGGGKNEQFF,TGTGCCAGCAGCTTAAGGCCCGGCGGGGGGAAAAATGAGCAGTTCTTC
TRBD1,TRBV29-1,.,TRBJ2-6,CSVLTGQDPGANVLTF,TGCAGCGTCCTCACTGGACAGGATCCTGGGGCCAACGTCCTGACTTTC
.,TRBV21-1,.,TRBJ2-6,CARVEKVSLCGANVLTF,TGTGCCAGAGTGGAGAAAGTATCGCTCTGTGGGGCCAACGTCCTGACTTTC
.,TRBV29-1,few,TRBJ2-3,CSVDPIATDTQYF,TGCAGCGTTGATCCGATTGCCACAGATACGCAGTATTTT
TRBD1,TRBV29-1,few,TRBJ2-7,CSVDGQGSEQYF,TGCAGCGTTGACGGACAGGGCTCCGAGCAGTACTTC
TRBD1,TRBV9,.,TRBJ1-1,CASSAGQPNTEAFF,TGTGCCAGCAGCGCGGGACAGCCGAACACTGAAGCTTTCTTT
TRBD2,TRBV20-1,.,TRBJ2-5,CSARWGGETQYF,TGCAGTGCTAGGTGGGGGGGAGAGACCCAGTACTTC
TRBD2,TRBV7-2,many,TRBJ2-5,CASSLVYSGGGETQYF,TGTGCCAGCAGCTTAGTTTACAGCGGGGGGGGTGAGACCCAGTACTTC
.,TRBV11-2,once,TRBJ1-1,CASSLTHLNTEAFF,TGTGCCAGCAGCTTAACTCACTTGAACACTGAAGCTTTCTTT
.,TRBV10-3,.,TRBJ2-3,CAISESPRVRTDTQYF,TGTGCCATCAGTGAGTCTCCGAGGGTCCGAACAGATACGCAGTATTTT
.,TRBV9,.,TRBJ2-3,CASSASGADTQYF,TGTGCCAGCAGCGCGTCAGGGGCAGATACGCAGTATTTT
.,TRBV6-5,.,TRBJ2-7,CASTLGLSYEQYF,TGTGCCAGCACCCTGGGCCTTTCCTACGAGCAGTACTTC
.,TRBV7-9,.,TRBJ2-2,CASSPLPWAGELFF,TGTGCCAGCAGCCCCTTACCCTGGGCCGGGGAGCTGTTTTTT
.,TRBV3-1,.,TRBJ2-2,CASSNTHRTGELFF,TGTGCCAGCAGCAATACCCATCGCACCGGGGAGCTGTTTTTT